This TCR beta chain appears in the sequencing data of a study of blood T cell repertoires in COVID-19 (dated by TCRdb to about 2020). Background on the whole study: Samples from collaborators originated in the United States, Italy and Spain and spanned both the acute and convalescent phases of COVID-19. Sample metadata almost always included a de-identified subject ID, COVID-19 status, age in years and sex. HLA class I and class II types, where available, came from metadata supplied by the sample provider rather than from assay-based typing. Deeply sampled blood TCRbeta repertoires from subjects exposed to, actively infected with, or recovered from COVID-19 were included in the dataset. The repertoires were made available in a free public database intended to serve as a resource for research on the immune response to SARS-CoV-2. The samples were drawn from the first 160 participants of the ongoing ImmuneRACE study and from 950 to 1,500 subjects provided by 6 global collaborators. The material from the prospective study consisted of cDNA or gDNA derived from T cells, B-cell-depleted T cells, or PBMCs.

Participants in the prospective study were aged roughly 18 to 95 years, lived in 20 to 25 United States geographic areas, and enrolled through a virtual design. To assign participants to cohorts, the prospective study relied on clinical history that participants themselves reported in a screening survey and a study questionnaire. Recovered participants in ImmuneRACE Cohort 3 were defined by two consecutive negative NP/OP PCR tests, clearance by a healthcare professional, or resolution of symptoms. In the prospective study, mobile phlebotomists collected whole blood, serum and a nasopharyngeal or oropharyngeal swab from each participant. Prospective study participants could optionally give additional blood draws and questionnaires over an approximately 2-month period. Blood samples from the prospective study were shipped frozen or at room temperature prior to DNA extraction. Findings and caveats that apply to the study as a whole: How much clinical and demographic metadata was included differed by source and by participant, and the metadata was provided uncurated.

TCRbeta CDR3 regions were amplified from genomic DNA by means of the immunoSEQ Assay, a bias-controlled multiplex PCR. The published analysis was carried out like this. Nucleated cell counts per sample were estimated from amplification of reference gene primers within the assay. To quantify the absolute abundance of each unique TCRbeta CDR3 rearrangement, sequence reads were collapsed and filtered. For each sample, productive Simpson clonality was calculated as the square root of Simpson's diversity index over productive rearrangements. The immuneACCESS repertoire file appears here via TCRdb, limited to in-frame rearrangements. These files lack a portion of the clones; in checked studies, under half of the deficit traces to unresolved V genes, and the cause of the others is not known. That table furnishes V, J and clone size, whereas the DNA furnished D and trimming. The sample yields approximately 270,000 clones; 80% to 90% were counted once. Of the sample, 3.5% to 5.5% falls within the top ten clones.

As for this clone: Its binding antigen is unknown. The input lacks base qualities; no much larger clone sits a single base away.

Sequenced input: PBMCs or T cells enriched from blood (not recorded which). This TCR came from a woman aged 30 to 39 who had recovered from COVID-19.

The DNA sequence follows: TGTGCCAGCAGCTTGGACAGAGCTCAAGAGACCCAGTACTTC. This gives the protein CASSLDRAQETQYF. The rearranged chain carries TRBV7-9 and TRBJ2-5; a tentative D call is TRBD1 (6 bases match). According to the germline V gene (reference sequence), CDR1 reads SEHNR and CDR2 reads FQNEAQ. V is shortened by 3 bases, J by 2 bases, and the region joining them spans 10 bases. The CDR3 sequence holds 14 residues, the cysteine and phenylalanine included. Only CDR3 DNA is held: 42 bases, read in frame from base 1.